The 4 T cell receptor beta chains listed next were all sequenced from one sample in a study of T-cell memory formation after mild COVID-19. TCRdb processed the 5' RACE reads anew with MiXCR; each CDR3 protein has one entry. The sample lists roughly 400,000 distinct CDR3 sequences; under 20% were seen once. Sequenced sample: PBMCs or a T cell subset sorted from them (not recorded which). The receptors come from a man aged 18 to 35 who had mild COVID-19 (a few samples of this study predate the infection). Cell type and time point are not known.

This clonotype came up a few times. The V and J genes are TRBV6-1 and TRBJ2-2; tentative D call: TRBD1 (6 bases). Germline assignment: CDR1 MNHNS and CDR2 SASEGT. V lost 8 bases and J lost 5, with 15 bases in between. The CDR3 length is 14 residues. CDR3 protein: CASAGQGITGELFF. The CDR3 coding sequence is TGTGCCAGCGCTGGGCAGGGGATAACCGGGGAGCTGTTTTTT.

The CDR3 region has the DNA TGTGCCAGCAGCCTGACCTCAGGACTCTACAATGAGCAGTTCTTC. Translating gives CASSLTSGLYNEQFF. J is TRBJ2-1 and V is TRBV11-2; possible D gene TRBD2, 5 bases. Germline CDR1 is SGHAT and CDR2 is FQNNGV. The CDR3 is made up of 15 amino acids. Trimming removed 5 bases from V and 3 bases from J, with 14 bases in between.

This sequence joins TRBV28 and TRBJ1-2; 7 nucleotides agree with TRBD1. Per germline, CDR1 MDHEN and CDR2 SYDVKM. The V gene end was trimmed by 5 bases and the J gene end by 7 bases; junction bases not matched to a gene: 4. This CDR3 comprises 12 residues. CDR3 in DNA: TGTGCCAGCAGTCGGACAGGCACTGGCTACACCTTC. Encoded protein: CASSRTGTGYTF.

The gene calls are TRBV6-1 and TRBJ2-5, with TRBD2 matching 15 bases. CDR1 MNHNS and CDR2 SASEGT come from the germline V gene. The length of the CDR3 is 16 residues. The J segment lost 5 bases and the V segment lost 7 bases, leaving 8 bases of the junction unmatched. CDR3 region: CASTQGLAGGWETQYF. In DNA form, the CDR3 reads TGTGCCAGCACCCAGGGACTAGCGGGGGGATGGGAGACCCAGTACTTC.